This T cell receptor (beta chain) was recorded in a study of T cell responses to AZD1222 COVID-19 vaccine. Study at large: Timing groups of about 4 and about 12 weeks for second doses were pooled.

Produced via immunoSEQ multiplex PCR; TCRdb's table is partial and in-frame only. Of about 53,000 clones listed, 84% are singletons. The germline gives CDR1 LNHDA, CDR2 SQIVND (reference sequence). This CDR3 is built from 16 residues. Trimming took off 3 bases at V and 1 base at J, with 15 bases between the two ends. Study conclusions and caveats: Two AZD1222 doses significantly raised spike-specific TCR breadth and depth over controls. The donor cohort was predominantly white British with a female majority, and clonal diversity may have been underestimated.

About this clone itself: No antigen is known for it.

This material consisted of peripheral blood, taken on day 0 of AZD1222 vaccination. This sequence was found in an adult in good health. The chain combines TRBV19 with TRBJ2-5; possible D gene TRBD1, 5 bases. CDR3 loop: CASSMAGSGFQETQYF. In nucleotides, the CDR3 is TGTGCCAGTAGTATGGCAGGGTCTGGTTTCCAAGAGACCCAGTACTTC.